This TCR beta chain derives from a study of T cells in Graves' hyperthyroidism and ophthalmopathy. RNA transcripts yielded amplified TCR beta CDR3 regions. A set of HTBI primers served as the primers for a first-round RT-PCR of the TCR CDR3. TCRdb re-called the multiplex PCR reads through MiXCR, storing one row per CDR3 protein. The sample has some 180,000 distinct CDR3 sequences; about 18% are singletons. V lost 5 bases, J lost 0 bases, and 6 bases stayed unmatched. Germline V gene data show CDR1 as SGHTA and CDR2 as FQGTGA. The CDR3 runs 15 residues. This clonotype occurred many times. Antigen unknown. Cells are PBMCs isolated from over 7.5 ml of fresh blood. Study-level points and caveats: The model identified upcoming ophthalmopathy a median approximately 6.5 months ahead of onset. Blood also contained most expanded thyroid clonotypes above 0.001.

The source material was blood. The sequence was collected from a woman aged 45 to 65 with Graves' hyperthyroidism. The V call is TRBV7-3, the J call TRBJ1-1; 7 bases are a match to TRBD1. CDR3 nucleotides: TGTGCCAGCAGCCCAGGGACAGCCATGAACACTGAAGCTTTCTTT. Residues: CASSPGTAMNTEAFF.